This TCR beta chain comes out of a study of shared clonotypes between healthy human individuals. About the research overall: A donor's plate count was three for CD4 naive and three for CD4 memory; CD8 naive had two and CD8 memory one.

The study's findings and limits: Several donors showed sharing of about 5.5% of naive CD4 clonotypes. Donors were few, which limited the genetic and exposure-history diversity represented.

The CDR3 spans 15 residues. The J segment lost 7 bases and the V segment lost 4 bases, leaving 10 bases of the junction unmatched. CDR1 is SGHNT and CDR2 is YYREEE in the germline V gene (reference sequence). Only one count was recorded for this clone. Antigen: not known. Sequencing was at deep level. Using immunoSEQ multiplex PCR, the repertoire was profiled, and TCRdb retains in-frame clones only, with some absent. This table has around 1,100,000 clones, approximately 80% appearing once. Sample: memory CD4+ T cells from PBMCs. The subset was: CD45RA-negative fraction. The V gene is TRBV5-4, the J gene TRBJ2-1, with 8 bases identical to TRBD2. The TCR originated in a man between 18 and 35 years old in good health. Some clones in this sample may be carry-over from other donors' samples. The CDR3: CASSLATGTRNEQFF. CDR3 DNA sequence: TGTGCCAGCAGCCTAGCGACCGGGACTAGAAATGAGCAGTTCTTC.